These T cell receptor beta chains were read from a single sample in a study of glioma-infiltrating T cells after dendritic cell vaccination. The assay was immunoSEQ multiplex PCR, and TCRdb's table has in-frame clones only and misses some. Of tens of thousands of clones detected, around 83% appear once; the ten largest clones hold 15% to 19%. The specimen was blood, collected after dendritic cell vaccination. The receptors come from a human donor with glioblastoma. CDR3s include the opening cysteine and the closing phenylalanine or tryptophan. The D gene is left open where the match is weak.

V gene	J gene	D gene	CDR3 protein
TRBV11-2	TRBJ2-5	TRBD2	CASSEGLAALETQYF
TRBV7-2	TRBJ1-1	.	CASIWGGMGEAFF
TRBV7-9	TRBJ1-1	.	CASSLSSQRAFF
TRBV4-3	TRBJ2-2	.	CASSQRAVIGELFF
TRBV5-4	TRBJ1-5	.	CASSLAPGQPQHF
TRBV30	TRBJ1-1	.	CAWSRFNTEAFF
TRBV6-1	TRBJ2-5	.	CASSVWQASRQETQYF
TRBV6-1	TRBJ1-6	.	CASSEEVGHRALHF
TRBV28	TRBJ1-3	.	CASSLPLGGPAGNTIYF
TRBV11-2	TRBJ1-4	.	CASSLDPTANEKLFF
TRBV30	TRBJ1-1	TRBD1	CAWSAPTGLNTEAFF
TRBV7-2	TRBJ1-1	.	CASRKTDGVNTEAFF
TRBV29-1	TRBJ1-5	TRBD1	CSVARDILGDRELSSQPQHF